This T cell receptor beta chain was recovered during a study of blood T cell repertoires in COVID-19 (dated by TCRdb to about 2020). At the level of the whole study: Collaborator samples came from the United States, Italy and Spain and covered acute and convalescent phases of COVID-19. HLA class I and class II types, where available, came from metadata supplied by the sample provider rather than from assay-based typing. Nearly every sample came with metadata listing a de-identified subject ID, COVID-19 status, age in years and sex. A freely available public database, intended as a resource for researchers studying the immune response to SARS-CoV-2, is where the repertoires were released. The dataset comprised deeply sampled blood TCRbeta repertoires from subjects exposed to, actively infected with, or recovered from COVID-19. The samples were drawn from the first 160 participants of the ongoing ImmuneRACE study and from roughly 1,300 subjects provided by 6 global collaborators. The prospective study material was composed of cDNA or gDNA derived from T cells, B-cell-depleted T cells, or PBMCs. The investigation overall reported the following: How much clinical and demographic metadata was included differed by source and by participant, and the metadata was provided uncurated.

Participants in the prospective study were enrolled through a virtual design, were aged roughly 18 to 100 years, and lived in approximately 25 United States geographic areas. To assign participants to cohorts, the prospective study relied on clinical history that participants themselves reported in a screening survey and a study questionnaire. Exposed participants had been in contact with someone with a PCR-confirmed or clinician-diagnosed COVID-19 case within 2 weeks of study entry. Each participant in the prospective study had whole blood, serum and a nasopharyngeal or oropharyngeal swab collected by mobile phlebotomists. Over a roughly 2-month period, participants in the prospective study had the option of providing additional blood draws and questionnaires. Before DNA extraction, prospective study blood samples were shipped either frozen or at room temperature. A word on this clone: Its antigen specificity is not known. The input lacks base qualities; no much larger clone sits a single base away.

TCRbeta CDR3 regions were amplified from genomic DNA by means of the immunoSEQ Assay, a bias-controlled multiplex PCR. The study's own analysis went as follows. Nucleated cell counts per sample were estimated from amplification of reference gene primers within the assay. To quantify the absolute abundance of each unique TCRbeta CDR3 rearrangement, sequence reads were collapsed and filtered. For each sample, productive Simpson clonality was calculated by taking the square root of Simpson's diversity index across productive rearrangements. The immuneACCESS repertoire file appears here via TCRdb, limited to in-frame rearrangements. These files lack a portion of the clones; in checked studies, under half of the deficit traces to unresolved V genes, and the cause of the others is not known. V, J and clone size were drawn from that table, and D and trimming were deduced from the DNA. In this sample the table shows 300,000 to 450,000 clones, 88% of which occur a single time. In total, the top ten clones hold approximately 1% of the sample.

Sequences were obtained from PBMCs or T cells enriched from blood (not recorded which). The TCR originated in a woman aged 25 to 39 who had been exposed to COVID-19.

The CDR3 loop reads CASSRRGRETQYF. The DNA sequence is TGTGCCAGCAGCCGCAGGGGACGGGAGACCCAGTACTTC. Here the chain combines TRBV7-2 and TRBJ2-5; a weak D assignment points to TRBD1 (6 bases agree). V and J are truncated by 5 bases and 5 bases respectively, leaving an intervening sequence of 12 bases. The CDR3 measures 13 amino acids from cysteine to phenylalanine. Here the CDR3 DNA is all that survives: 39 bases in frame from base 1. The germline V gene sets CDR1 to SGHTA and CDR2 to FQGNSA. With the rest looked up from the reference TRBV7-2 and TRBJ2-5 genes rather than sequenced, the full variable domain is GAGVSQSPSNKVTEKGKDVELRCDPISGHTALYWYRQSLGQGLEFLIYFQGNSAPDKSGLPSDRFSAERTGGSVSTLTIQRTQQEDSAVYLCASSRRGRETQYFGPGTRLLVL.